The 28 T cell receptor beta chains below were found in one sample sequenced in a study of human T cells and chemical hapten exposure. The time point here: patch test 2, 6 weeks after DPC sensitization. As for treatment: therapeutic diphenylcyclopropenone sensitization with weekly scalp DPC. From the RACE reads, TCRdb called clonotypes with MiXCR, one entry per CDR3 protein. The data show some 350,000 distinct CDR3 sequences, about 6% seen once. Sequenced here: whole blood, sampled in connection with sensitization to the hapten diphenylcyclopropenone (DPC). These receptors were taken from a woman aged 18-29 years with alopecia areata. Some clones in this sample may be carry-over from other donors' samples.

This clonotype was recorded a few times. The CDR3 sequence is CSARQGADEQYF. DNA of the CDR3: TGCAGTGCTAGACAGGGGGCAGACGAGCAGTACTTC. The chain uses TRBV20-1 and TRBJ2-7, with TRBD1 identical over 8 bases. Trimming cost V 2 bases and J 5 bases; bases outside gene matches: 2. The germline V gene has CDR1 DFQATT and CDR2 SNEGSKA (reference sequence). The CDR3 runs to 12 residues.

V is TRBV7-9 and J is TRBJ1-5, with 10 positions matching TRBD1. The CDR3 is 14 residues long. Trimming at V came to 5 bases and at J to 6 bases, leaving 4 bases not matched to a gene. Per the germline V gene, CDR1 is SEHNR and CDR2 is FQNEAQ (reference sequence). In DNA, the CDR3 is TGTGCCAGCAGCCAGGGACAGGGGCGTCAGCCCCAGCATTTT. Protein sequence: CASSQGQGRQPQHF. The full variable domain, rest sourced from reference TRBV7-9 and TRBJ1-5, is DTGVSQNPRHKITKRGQNVTFRCDPISEHNRLYWYRQTLGQGPEFLTYFQNEAQLEKSRLLSDRFSAERPKGSFSTLEIQRTEQGDSAMYLCASSQGQGRQPQHFGDGTRLSIL.

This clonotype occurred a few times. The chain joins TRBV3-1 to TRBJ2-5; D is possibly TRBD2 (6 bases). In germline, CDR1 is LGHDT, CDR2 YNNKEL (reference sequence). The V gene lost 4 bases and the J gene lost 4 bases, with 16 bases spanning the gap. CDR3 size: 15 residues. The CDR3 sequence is CASSPWRGTRETQYF. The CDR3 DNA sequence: TGTGCCAGCAGCCCGTGGCGGGGCACGAGAGAGACCCAGTACTTC.

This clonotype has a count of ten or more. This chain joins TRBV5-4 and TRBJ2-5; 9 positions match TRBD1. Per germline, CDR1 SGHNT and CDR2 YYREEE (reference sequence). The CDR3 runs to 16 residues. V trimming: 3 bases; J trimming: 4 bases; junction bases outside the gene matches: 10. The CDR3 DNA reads TGTGCCAGCAGCTGGGACAGGGAGGAATTTGGAGAGACCCAGTACTTC. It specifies CASSWDREEFGETQYF.

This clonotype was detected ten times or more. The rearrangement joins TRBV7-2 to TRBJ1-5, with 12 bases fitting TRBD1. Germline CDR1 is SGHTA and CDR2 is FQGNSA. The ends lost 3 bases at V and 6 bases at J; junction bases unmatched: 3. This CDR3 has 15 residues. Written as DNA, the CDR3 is TGTGCCAGCAGCTTTGGGACAGGGGGCGGTCAGCCCCAGCATTTT. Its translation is CASSFGTGGGQPQHF.

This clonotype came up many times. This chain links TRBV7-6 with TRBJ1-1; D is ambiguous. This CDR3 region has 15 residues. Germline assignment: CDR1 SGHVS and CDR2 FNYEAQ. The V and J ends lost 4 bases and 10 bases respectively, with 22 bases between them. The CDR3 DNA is TGTGCCAGCAGCTCAGCCCAAGGGCCCTCAACGCCAGCTTTCTTT. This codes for CASSSAQGPSTPAFF.

The CDR3 loop reads CASSHTGAADTQYF. CDR3 DNA: TGTGCCAGCAGCCATACAGGGGCGGCAGATACGCAGTATTTT. This chain uses TRBV9 with TRBJ2-3; 7 nucleotides align to TRBD1. Per the germline V gene, CDR1 is SGDLS and CDR2 is YYNGEE. Unmatched junction bases numbered 6, after V lost 4 bases and J lost 4 bases. This CDR3 region has 14 residues.

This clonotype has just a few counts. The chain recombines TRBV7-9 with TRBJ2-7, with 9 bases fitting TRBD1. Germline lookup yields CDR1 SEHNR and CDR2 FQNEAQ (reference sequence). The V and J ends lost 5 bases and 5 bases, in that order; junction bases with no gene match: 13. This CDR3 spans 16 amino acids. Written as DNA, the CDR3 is TGTGCCAGCAGCCACTCTGGGACAGGGCACGGTAACGAGCAGTACTTC. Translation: CASSHSGTGHGNEQYF.

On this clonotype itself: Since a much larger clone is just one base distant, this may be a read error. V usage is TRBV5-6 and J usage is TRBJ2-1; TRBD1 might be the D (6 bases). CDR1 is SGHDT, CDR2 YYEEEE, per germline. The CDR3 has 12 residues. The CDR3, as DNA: TGTGCCAGCAGTTTTCAGGGGAATGAGCAGCTCTTC. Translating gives CASSFQGNEQLF.

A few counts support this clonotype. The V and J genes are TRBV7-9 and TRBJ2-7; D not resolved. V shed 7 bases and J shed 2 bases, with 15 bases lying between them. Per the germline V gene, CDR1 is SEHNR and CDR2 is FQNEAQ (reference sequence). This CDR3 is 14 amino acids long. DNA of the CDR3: TGTGCCAGCACCCGGACGGAAACCCCCTACGAGCAGTACTTC. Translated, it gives CASTRTETPYEQYF.

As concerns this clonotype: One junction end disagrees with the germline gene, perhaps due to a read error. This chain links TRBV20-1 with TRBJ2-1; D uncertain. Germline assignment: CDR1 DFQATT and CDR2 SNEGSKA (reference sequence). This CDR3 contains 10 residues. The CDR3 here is CSALRPLAHF. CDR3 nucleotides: TGCAGTGCTTTGCGGCCTTTAGCCCACTTC.

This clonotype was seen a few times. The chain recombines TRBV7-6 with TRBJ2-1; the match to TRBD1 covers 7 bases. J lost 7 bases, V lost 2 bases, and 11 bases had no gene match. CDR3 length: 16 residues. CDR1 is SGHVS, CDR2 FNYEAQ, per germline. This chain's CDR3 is CASSLTPGDRANEQFF. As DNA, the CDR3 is TGTGCCAGCAGCTTAACCCCTGGAGACAGGGCAAATGAGCAGTTCTTC.

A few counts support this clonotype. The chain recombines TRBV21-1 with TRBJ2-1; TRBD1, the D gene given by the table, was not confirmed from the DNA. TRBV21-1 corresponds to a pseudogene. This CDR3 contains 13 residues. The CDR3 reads CASSSYRDRVYFF. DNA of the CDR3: TGTGCCAGCAGCTCGTACCGGGACAGGGTTTACTTCTTC.

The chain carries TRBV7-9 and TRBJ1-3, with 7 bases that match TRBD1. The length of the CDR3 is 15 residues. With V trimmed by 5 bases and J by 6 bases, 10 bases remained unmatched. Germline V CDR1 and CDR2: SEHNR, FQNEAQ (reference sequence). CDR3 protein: CASSRGGGLENTIYF. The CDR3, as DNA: TGTGCCAGCAGCCGCGGAGGGGGCTTGGAAAACACCATATATTTT. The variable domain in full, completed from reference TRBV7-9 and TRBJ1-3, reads DTGVSQNPRHKITKRGQNVTFRCDPISEHNRLYWYRQTLGQGPEFLTYFQNEAQLEKSRLLSDRFSAERPKGSFSTLEIQRTEQGDSAMYLCASSRGGGLENTIYFGEGSWLTVV.

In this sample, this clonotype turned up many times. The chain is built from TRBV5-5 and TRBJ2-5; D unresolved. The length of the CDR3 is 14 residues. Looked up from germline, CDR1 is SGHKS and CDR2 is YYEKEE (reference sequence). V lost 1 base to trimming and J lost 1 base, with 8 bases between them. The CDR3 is CASSLRWAQETQYF. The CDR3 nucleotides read TGTGCCAGCAGCTTGAGATGGGCCCAAGAGACCCAGTACTTC.

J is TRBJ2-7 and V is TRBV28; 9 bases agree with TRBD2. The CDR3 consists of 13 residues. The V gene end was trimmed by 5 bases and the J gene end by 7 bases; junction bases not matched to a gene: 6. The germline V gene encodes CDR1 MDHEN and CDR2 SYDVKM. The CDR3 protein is CASSGLALGEQYF. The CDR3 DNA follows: TGTGCCAGCAGTGGACTAGCGTTGGGGGAGCAGTACTTC.

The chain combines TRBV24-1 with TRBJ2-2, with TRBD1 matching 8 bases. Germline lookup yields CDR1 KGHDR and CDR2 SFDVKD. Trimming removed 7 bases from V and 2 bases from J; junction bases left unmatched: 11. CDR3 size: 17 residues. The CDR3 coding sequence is TGTGCCACCAGCGATCCAAGCAGGGGGCCCAACACCGGGGAGCTGTTTTTT. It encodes CATSDPSRGPNTGELFF.

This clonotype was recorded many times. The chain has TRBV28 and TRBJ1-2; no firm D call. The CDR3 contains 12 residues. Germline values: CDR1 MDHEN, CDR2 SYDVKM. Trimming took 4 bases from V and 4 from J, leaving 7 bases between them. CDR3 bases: TGTGCCAGCAGTTCCACAAGCTATGGCTACACCTTC. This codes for CASSSTSYGYTF.

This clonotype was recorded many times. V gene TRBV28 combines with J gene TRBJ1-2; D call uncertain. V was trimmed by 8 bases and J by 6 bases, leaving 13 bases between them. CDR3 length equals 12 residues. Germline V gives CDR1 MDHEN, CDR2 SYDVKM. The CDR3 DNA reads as TGTGCCAGCTTTGGGCTAAGCGATGGCTACACCTTC. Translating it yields CASFGLSDGYTF.

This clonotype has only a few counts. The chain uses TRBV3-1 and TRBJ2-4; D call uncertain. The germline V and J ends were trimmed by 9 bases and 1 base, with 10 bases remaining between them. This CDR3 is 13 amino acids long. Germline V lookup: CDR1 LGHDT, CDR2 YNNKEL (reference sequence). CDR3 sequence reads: CASEEKAKNIQYF. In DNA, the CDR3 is TGTGCCAGTGAGGAGAAGGCCAAAAACATTCAGTACTTC.

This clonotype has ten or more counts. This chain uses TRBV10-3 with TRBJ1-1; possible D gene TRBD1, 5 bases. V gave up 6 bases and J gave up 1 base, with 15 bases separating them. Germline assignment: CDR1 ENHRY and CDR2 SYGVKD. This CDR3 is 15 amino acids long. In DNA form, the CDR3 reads TGTGCCATCAGCATGACAGAGGGCGCGAACACTGAAGCTTTCTTT. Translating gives CAISMTEGANTEAFF.

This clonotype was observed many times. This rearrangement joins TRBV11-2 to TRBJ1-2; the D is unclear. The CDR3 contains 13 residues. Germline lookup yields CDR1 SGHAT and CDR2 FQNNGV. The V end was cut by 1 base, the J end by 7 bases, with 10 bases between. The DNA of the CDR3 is TGTGCCAGCAGCTTAGGCTTGGTGTCTGGCTACACCTTC. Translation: CASSLGLVSGYTF.

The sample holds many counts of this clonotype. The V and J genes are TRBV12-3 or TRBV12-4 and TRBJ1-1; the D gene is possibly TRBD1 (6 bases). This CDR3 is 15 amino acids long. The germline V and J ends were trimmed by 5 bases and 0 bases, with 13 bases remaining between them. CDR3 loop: CASSPKDRLNTEAFF. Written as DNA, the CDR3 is TGTGCCAGCAGTCCTAAGGACAGATTGAACACTGAAGCTTTCTTT.

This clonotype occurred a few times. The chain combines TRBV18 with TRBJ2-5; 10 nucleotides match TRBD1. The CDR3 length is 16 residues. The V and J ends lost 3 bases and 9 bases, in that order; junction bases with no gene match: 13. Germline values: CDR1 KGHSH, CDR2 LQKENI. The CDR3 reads CASSPSTGGSNGPQYF. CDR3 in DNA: TGTGCCAGCTCACCTTCGACAGGGGGCAGTAACGGGCCCCAGTACTTC.

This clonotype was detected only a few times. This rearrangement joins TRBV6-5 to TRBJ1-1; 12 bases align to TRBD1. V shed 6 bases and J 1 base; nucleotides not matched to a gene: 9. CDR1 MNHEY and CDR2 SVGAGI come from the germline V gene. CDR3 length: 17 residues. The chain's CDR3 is CASRRRWDRGPNTEAFF. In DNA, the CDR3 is TGTGCCAGCAGGAGACGCTGGGACAGGGGGCCGAACACTGAAGCTTTCTTT.

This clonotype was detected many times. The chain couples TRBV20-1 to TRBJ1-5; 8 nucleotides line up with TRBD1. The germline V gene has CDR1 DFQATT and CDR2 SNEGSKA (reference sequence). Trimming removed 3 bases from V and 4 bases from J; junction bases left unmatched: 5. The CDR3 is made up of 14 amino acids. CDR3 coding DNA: TGCAGTGCTAGGTCAGGGGGCGAAAATCAGCCCCAGCATTTT. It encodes CSARSGGENQPQHF.

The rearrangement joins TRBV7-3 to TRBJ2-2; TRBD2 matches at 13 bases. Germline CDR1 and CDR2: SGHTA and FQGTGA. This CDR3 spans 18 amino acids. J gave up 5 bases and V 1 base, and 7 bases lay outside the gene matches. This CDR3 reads CASSLMGTSGAPTGELFF. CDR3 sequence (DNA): TGTGCCAGCAGCTTAATGGGGACTAGCGGGGCCCCTACCGGGGAGCTGTTTTTT.

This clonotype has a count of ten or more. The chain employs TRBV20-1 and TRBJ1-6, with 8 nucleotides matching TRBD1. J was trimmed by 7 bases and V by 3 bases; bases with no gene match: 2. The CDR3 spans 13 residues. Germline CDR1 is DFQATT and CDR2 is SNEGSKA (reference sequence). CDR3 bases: TGCAGTGCTAGCAGGACAGGGAATTCACCCCTCCACTTT. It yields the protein CSASRTGNSPLHF.